Following are 29 T cell receptor beta chains from one sample sequenced in a study of shared clonotypes between healthy human individuals. Repertoires were generated with immunoSEQ multiplex PCR, while TCRdb's copy carries only in-frame clones and drops some. This sample has some 470,000 clones, with approximately 80% found just once. Input material: PBMCs. These receptor sequences come from a woman between 40 and 55 years old in good health. Some clones in this sample may be carry-over from other donors' samples.

As regards this clone: Compared with germline, one end of the junction differs, possibly owing to a read error. The CDR3 reads CASGQEVPGTGFGETQYF. Written as DNA, the CDR3 is TGCGCCAGCGGCCAAGAAGTCCCCGGGACAGGGTTTGGAGAGACCCAGTACTTC. This sequence joins TRBV4-3 and TRBJ2-5; TRBD1 matches at 9 bases. The CDR3 has 18 amino acids. Germline V gene lookup returns CDR1 LGHNA and CDR2 YSLEER.

The chain joins TRBV7-3 to TRBJ2-3; D is unresolved. The CDR3 covers 13 residues. V lost 3 bases and J lost 5, with 9 bases in between. Germline V gene sequence: CDR1 SGHTA, CDR2 FQGTGA. The CDR3 region is CASSFNPRDTQYF. In nucleotides, the CDR3 is TGTGCCAGCAGCTTTAACCCCAGAGATACGCAGTATTTT.

V gene TRBV5-1 combines with J gene TRBJ2-3; D is unclear. This CDR3 has 14 amino acids. Germline V lookup: CDR1 SGHRS, CDR2 YFSETQ. V was clipped by 4 bases and J by 4 bases, with 13 bases between them. In DNA, the CDR3 is TGCGCCAGCAGCGCATTGACCGGTGCAGATACGCAGTATTTT. It specifies CASSALTGADTQYF.

The V gene is TRBV7-3, the J gene TRBJ2-7; TRBD1 agrees at 11 bases. The junction had 8 bases not matched to a gene; V was cut back by 2 bases and J by 5 bases. The germline V gene has CDR1 SGHTA and CDR2 FQGTGA. This CDR3 comprises 16 residues. CDR3 region: CASSLGMGQGEDEQYF. CDR3 DNA sequence: TGTGCCAGCAGCTTAGGGATGGGACAGGGGGAGGACGAGCAGTACTTC.

The rearrangement joins TRBV2 to TRBJ2-7; 8 bases map to TRBD1. J lost 3 bases, V lost 9 bases, and 4 bases had no gene match. Germline V gene lookup returns CDR1 SNHLY and CDR2 FYNNEI. The CDR3 consists of 12 residues. In DNA form, the CDR3 reads TGTGCCAGTGGTGGACAGGGCTACGAGCAGTACTTC. It codes for CASGGQGYEQYF.

The V gene is TRBV7-8, the J gene TRBJ2-5, with 11 bases fitting TRBD2. The germline V gene has CDR1 SGHVS and CDR2 FQNEAQ. This CDR3 contains 15 residues. V dropped 5 bases and J dropped 5; count of bases not matched to a gene: 7. The CDR3 region is CASSLLAGAGETQYF. CDR3 nucleotides: TGTGCCAGCAGCCTACTAGCGGGGGCCGGGGAGACCCAGTACTTC.

V usage is TRBV10-3 and J usage is TRBJ2-7; 8 nucleotides agree with TRBD1. Trimming cost V 2 bases and J 2 bases; bases outside gene matches: 8. From germline, CDR1 is ENHRY and CDR2 SYGVKD. The CDR3 consists of 16 residues. CDR3 amino acids: CAISERGGQGTYEQYF. DNA of the CDR3: TGTGCCATCAGTGAGAGAGGAGGACAGGGAACCTACGAGCAGTACTTC.

The chain combines TRBV7-7 with TRBJ2-6; D perhaps matches TRBD1 (5 bases). The CDR3 length is 18 residues. CDR1 is SSHAT and CDR2 is FNYEAQ in the germline V gene (reference sequence). CDR3 protein: CASAERPGLNAGANVLTF. For the CDR3, the DNA is TGTGCTAGTGCCGAAAGGCCAGGGTTGAACGCTGGGGCCAACGTCCTGACTTTC.

The chain links TRBV11-3 to TRBJ2-5; D is undetermined. This CDR3 has 15 residues. V lost 3 bases and J 4 bases, leaving 15 bases between the germline ends. Germline V gives CDR1 SGHNT, CDR2 YENEEA. The CDR3 protein is CASSFSGTNGETQYF. The DNA of the CDR3 is TGTGCCAGCAGCTTTTCGGGCACAAACGGAGAGACCCAGTACTTC.

V gene TRBV6-1 combines with J gene TRBJ2-1; D might be TRBD2 (6 bases). The V gene's germline CDR1 is MNHNS and CDR2 SASEGT. Deletions cut 7 bases from V and 8 bases from J, with 18 bases between. The CDR3 covers 14 residues. In DNA, the CDR3 is TGTGCCAGCATGGGGAGGCTCCTTTCTCATGAGCAGTTCTTC. Translation: CASMGRLLSHEQFF.

The V and J genes are TRBV27 and TRBJ2-1, with a possible D match to TRBD1 (5 bases). Trimming left V 5 bases short and J 4 bases short, with 18 bases between. The CDR3 is 16 residues long. Germline V gene lookup returns CDR1 MNHEY and CDR2 SMNVEV (reference sequence). This CDR3 is CASSPDRQTAYNEQFF. CDR3 DNA: TGTGCCAGCAGTCCCGACCGACAGACCGCTTACAATGAGCAGTTCTTC.

This clone was observed once. The chain recombines TRBV28 with TRBJ2-3; weak D call: TRBD2 (6 bases). This CDR3 contains 13 residues. V shed 10 bases and J shed 4 bases, with 15 bases lying between them. The germline V gene has CDR1 MDHEN and CDR2 SYDVKM. CDR3 in amino acids: CATGGRRADTQYF. CDR3 DNA sequence: TGTGCCACCGGAGGGAGACGGGCAGATACGCAGTATTTT. Filled out from reference TRBV28 and TRBJ2-3, the complete variable domain reads DVKVTQSSRYLVKRTGEKVFLECVQDMDHENMFWYRQDPGLGLRLIYFSYDVKMKEKGDIPEGYSVSREKKERFSLILESASTNQTSMYLCATGGRRADTQYFGPGTRLTVL.

J is TRBJ1-2 and V is TRBV5-1, with TRBD1 matching 7 bases. Germline-derived CDR1 and CDR2 are SGHRS and YFSETQ. Trimming removed 4 bases from V and 7 bases from J; junction bases left unmatched: 7. The CDR3 is 13 residues long. The CDR3 sequence is CASSLDRESGYTF. The CDR3 region has the DNA TGCGCCAGCAGCCTCGACAGGGAAAGTGGCTACACCTTC. Full variable domain (rest looked up from reference TRBV5-1 and TRBJ1-2): KAGVTQTPRYLIKTRGQQVTLSCSPISGHRSVSWYQQTPGQGLQFLFEYFSETQRNKGNFPGRFSGRQFSNSRSEMNVSTLELGDSALYLCASSLDRESGYTFGSGTRLTVV.

V is TRBV7-9 and J is TRBJ2-2; tentatively, D is TRBD2 (6 bases). The CDR3 runs 16 residues. The germline gives CDR1 SEHNR, CDR2 FQNEAQ (reference sequence). V dropped 5 bases and J dropped 3 bases, with 16 bases sitting between them. The DNA for the CDR3 is TGTGCCAGCAGCGACCGACTAGGGAAGCACACCGGGGAGCTGTTTTTT. Its translation is CASSDRLGKHTGELFF. The entire variable domain, with the rest obtained from reference TRBV7-9 and TRBJ2-2, is as follows: DTGVSQNPRHKITKRGQNVTFRCDPISEHNRLYWYRQTLGQGPEFLTYFQNEAQLEKSRLLSDRFSAERPKGSFSTLEIQRTEQGDSAMYLCASSDRLGKHTGELFFGEGSRLTVL.

The CDR3, as DNA: TGTGCCAGCAGCCGACAGGGTTGGGGCCAGCCCCAGCATTTT. Residues: CASSRQGWGQPQHF. The rearrangement joins TRBV27 to TRBJ1-5; 7 bases line up with TRBD1. The CDR3 consists of 14 residues. The junction had 9 bases not matched to a gene; V was cut back by 6 bases and J by 7 bases. Germline-derived CDR1 and CDR2 are MNHEY and SMNVEV (reference sequence).

The chain has TRBV19 and TRBJ2-7; 9 bases align to TRBD1. Per the germline V gene, CDR1 is LNHDA and CDR2 is SQIVND (reference sequence). The CDR3 covers 14 residues. Trimming took 7 bases from V and 4 from J; bases not matched to a gene: 8. The CDR3 reads CASKGDRDTYEQYF. The DNA for the CDR3 is TGTGCCAGTAAGGGGGACAGGGATACGTACGAGCAGTACTTC.

This sequence joins TRBV5-1 and TRBJ2-5; 7 positions match TRBD2. Germline loops: CDR1 SGHRS, CDR2 YFSETQ. The CDR3 has 14 residues. V lost 0 bases to trimming and J lost 11 bases; unmatched junction nucleotides: 10. CDR3 amino acids: CASSLGETSSEQYF. The CDR3 DNA reads TGCGCCAGCAGCTTGGGAGAGACTAGCAGTGAGCAGTACTTC. Based on the CDR3 plus reference TRBV5-1 and TRBJ2-5, the full variable domain is KAGVTQTPRYLIKTRGQQVTLSCSPISGHRSVSWYQQTPGQGLQFLFEYFSETQRNKGNFPGRFSGRQFSNSRSEMNVSTLELGDSALYLCASSLGETSSEQYFGPGTRLLVL.

This chain uses TRBV19 with TRBJ2-7; 9 bases are shared with TRBD2. The V gene end was trimmed by 7 bases and the J gene end by 2 bases; junction bases not matched to a gene: 6. The CDR3 is 14 residues long. Germline CDR1 and CDR2: LNHDA and SQIVND (reference sequence). CDR3 nucleotides: TGTGCCAGTACCGCGGGGGGGGGCCCCTACGAGCAGTACTTC. Translation gives CASTAGGGPYEQYF.

The genes are TRBV28 and TRBJ2-5; TRBD2 matches at 10 bases. The DNA end is a closer match to TRBJ2-7, so the J assignment may be wrong. CDR1 and CDR2 (germline): MDHEN, SYDVKM. The CDR3 covers 15 residues. The CDR3 DNA follows: TGTGCCAGCAGCTTGAGCCTAGCGGGAGATAACGAGCAGTACTTC. Its translation: CASSLSLAGDNEQYF.

This clone has only one observation. The chain uses TRBV6-1 and TRBJ1-1; no reliable D call. This CDR3 spans 15 amino acids. The V gene lost 2 bases and the J gene lost 0 bases, with 10 bases spanning the gap. CDR1 MNHNS and CDR2 SASEGT come from the germline V gene. The CDR3 DNA sequence: TGTGCCAGCAGTGAATTCGGACGGATGAACACTGAAGCTTTCTTT. This gives the protein CASSEFGRMNTEAFF.

The chain employs TRBV28 and TRBJ2-3; 8 bases agree with TRBD1. Trimming at V came to 3 bases and at J to 5 bases, leaving 13 bases not matched to a gene. This CDR3 comprises 17 residues. Germline CDR1 and CDR2: MDHEN and SYDVKM. The DNA of the CDR3 is TGTGCCAGCAGTTTCCGTGACAGGGGATTCGGACTAGATACGCAGTATTTT. Its translation: CASSFRDRGFGLDTQYF.

The chain couples TRBV29-1 to TRBJ2-1, with D perhaps matching TRBD1 or TRBD2 (5 bases each). This CDR3 comprises 14 residues. Germline V gives CDR1 SQVTM, CDR2 ANQGSEA. Trimming pared 0 bases from V and 12 bases from J, leaving 18 bases between. CDR3 amino acids: CSVEEGPMTWGQFF. The CDR3 DNA sequence: TGCAGCGTTGAAGAGGGACCGATGACGTGGGGGCAGTTCTTC.

The genes are TRBV15 and TRBJ2-1, with D perhaps matching TRBD2 (6 bases). The V end lost 2 bases, the J end lost 4 bases, and 18 bases lay between the germline ends. The CDR3 spans 17 residues. CDR1 LNHNV and CDR2 YYDKDF come from the germline V gene (reference sequence). In DNA, the CDR3 is TGTGCCACCAGCAGACATGGGAGTGCGAGCGGGTACAATGAGCAGTTCTTC. Protein sequence: CATSRHGSASGYNEQFF.

The chain employs TRBV28 and TRBJ1-3; D unresolved. V dropped 2 bases and J dropped 0 bases, with 8 bases sitting between them. Germline CDR1 and CDR2: MDHEN and SYDVKM. The CDR3 contains 15 residues. CDR3 loop: CASSLGYLSGNTIYF. The CDR3 coding sequence is TGTGCCAGCAGTTTAGGCTATCTCTCTGGAAACACCATATATTTT.

The chain combines TRBV19 with TRBJ2-7; D gene uncertain. The CDR3 spans 14 residues. V shed 3 bases and J shed 7 bases, with 16 bases lying between them. CDR1 and CDR2 (germline): LNHDA, SQIVND (reference sequence). CDR3 in amino acids: CASSMALSAREQYF. CDR3 bases: TGTGCCAGTAGTATGGCTTTGTCGGCGCGGGAGCAGTACTTC.

This clone was counted only a few times. This chain uses TRBV28 with TRBJ1-5; TRBD1 matches 10 bases. The CDR3 totals 15 residues. Germline V gene sequence: CDR1 MDHEN, CDR2 SYDVKM. V dropped 6 bases and J dropped 6; count of bases not matched to a gene: 8. In DNA form, the CDR3 reads TGTGCCAGCAGCTCCCCGACAGGGGGCAGTCAGCCCCAGCATTTT. Its protein is CASSSPTGGSQPQHF.

This clone was counted between two and nine times. This may stem from a read error, because a much larger clone lies one nucleotide away. The identical CDR3 is also encoded by other nucleotide sequences in the sample. This rearrangement joins TRBV7-9 to TRBJ1-4; D gene ambiguous. Trimming took off 1 base at V and 10 bases at J, with 7 bases between the two ends. Germline V CDR1 and CDR2: SEHNR, FQNEAQ (reference sequence). CDR3 size: 12 residues. Here the CDR3 reads CASSLEVGKLFF. Here the CDR3 DNA reads TGTGCCAGCAGCTTAGAAGTTGGAAAACTGTTTTTT.

CDR3 region: CASSGKQGGPNTDTQYF. CDR3 in DNA: TGTGCCAGCAGCGGGAAGCAAGGGGGACCGAACACAGATACGCAGTATTTT. The gene calls are TRBV9 and TRBJ2-3, with a weak D call TRBD1 (6 bases). CDR1 is SGDLS, CDR2 YYNGEE, per germline. There are 17 residues in the CDR3. The germline V and J ends were trimmed by 3 bases and 2 bases, with 19 bases remaining between them.

V usage is TRBV6-1 and J usage is TRBJ2-3; 11 nucleotides line up with TRBD2. The V and J ends lost 3 bases and 3 bases, in that order; junction bases with no gene match: 5. CDR1 is MNHNS and CDR2 is SASEGT in the germline V gene. The CDR3 has 16 amino acids. The CDR3: CASSDLAGGSTDTQYF. In DNA form, the CDR3 reads TGTGCCAGCAGTGACTTAGCGGGAGGGTCGACAGATACGCAGTATTTT.